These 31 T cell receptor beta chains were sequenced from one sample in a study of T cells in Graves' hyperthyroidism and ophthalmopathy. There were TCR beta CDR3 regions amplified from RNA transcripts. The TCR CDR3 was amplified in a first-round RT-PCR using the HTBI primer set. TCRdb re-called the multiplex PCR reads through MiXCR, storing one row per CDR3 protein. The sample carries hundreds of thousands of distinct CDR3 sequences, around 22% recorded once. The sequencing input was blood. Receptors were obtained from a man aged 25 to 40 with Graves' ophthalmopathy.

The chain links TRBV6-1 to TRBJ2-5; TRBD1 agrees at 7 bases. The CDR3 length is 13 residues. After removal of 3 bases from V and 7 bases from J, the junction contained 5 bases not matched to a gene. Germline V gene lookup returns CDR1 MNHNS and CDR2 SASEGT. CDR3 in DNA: TGTGCCAGCAGTGACTCACAGGGGTCGACCCAGTACTTC. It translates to CASSDSQGSTQYF.

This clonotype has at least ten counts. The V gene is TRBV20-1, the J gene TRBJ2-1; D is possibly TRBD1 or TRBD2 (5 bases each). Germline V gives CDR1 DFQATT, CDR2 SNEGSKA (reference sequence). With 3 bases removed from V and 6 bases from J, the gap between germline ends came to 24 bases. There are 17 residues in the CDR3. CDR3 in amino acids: CSASELGALAFGNEQFF. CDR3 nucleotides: TGCAGTGCTAGCGAACTTGGGGCTCTAGCCTTCGGCAATGAGCAGTTCTTC.

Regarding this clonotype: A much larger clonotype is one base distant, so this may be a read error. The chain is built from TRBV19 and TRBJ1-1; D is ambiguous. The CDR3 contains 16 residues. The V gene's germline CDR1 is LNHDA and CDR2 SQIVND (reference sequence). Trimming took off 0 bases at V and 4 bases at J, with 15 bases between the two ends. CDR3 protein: CASSIDLRPMSTEAFF. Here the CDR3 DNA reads TGTGCCAGTAGTATAGATCTTAGGCCCATGAGCACTGAAGCTTTCTTT.

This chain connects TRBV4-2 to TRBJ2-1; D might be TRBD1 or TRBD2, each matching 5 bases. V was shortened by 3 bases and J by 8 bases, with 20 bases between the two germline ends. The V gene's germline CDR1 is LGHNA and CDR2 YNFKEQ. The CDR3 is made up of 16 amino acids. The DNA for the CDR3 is TGTGCCAGCAGCCATTCTCTCGCTGGGGGTTTTGATGAGCAGTTCTTC. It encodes CASSHSLAGGFDEQFF.

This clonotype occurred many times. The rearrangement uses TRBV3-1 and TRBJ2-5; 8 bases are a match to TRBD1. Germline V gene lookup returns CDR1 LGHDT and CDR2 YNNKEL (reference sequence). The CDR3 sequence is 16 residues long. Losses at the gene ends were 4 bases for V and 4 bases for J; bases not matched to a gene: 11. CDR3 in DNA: TGTGCCAGCAGCCTTCCAGGACAGGGTGTGTCAGAGACCCAGTACTTC. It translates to CASSLPGQGVSETQYF.

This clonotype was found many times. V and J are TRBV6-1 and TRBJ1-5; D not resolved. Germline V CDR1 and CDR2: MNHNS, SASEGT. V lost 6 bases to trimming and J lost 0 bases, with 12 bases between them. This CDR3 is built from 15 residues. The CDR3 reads CASSPRMNSNQPQHF. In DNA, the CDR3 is TGTGCCAGCAGCCCCCGGATGAATAGCAATCAGCCCCAGCATTTT.

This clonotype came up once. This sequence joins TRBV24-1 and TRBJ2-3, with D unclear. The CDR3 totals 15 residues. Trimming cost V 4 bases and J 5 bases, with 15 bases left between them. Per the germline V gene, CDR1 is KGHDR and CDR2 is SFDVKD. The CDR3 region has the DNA TGTGCCACCAGTGACCCCCTTAGGGCGGAAGATACGCAGTATTTT. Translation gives CATSDPLRAEDTQYF.

The CDR3 nucleotides read TGCAGTGCCCAAAAGACTAGCGGGATTTCCTACGAGCAGTACTTC. It yields the protein CSAQKTSGISYEQYF. The J gene is TRBJ2-7, the V gene TRBV20-1, with 11 bases that match TRBD2. The CDR3 is 15 amino acids. The germline CDR1 and CDR2 sequences are DFQATT and SNEGSKA (reference sequence). The V and J ends lost 6 bases and 1 base, in that order; junction bases with no gene match: 8.

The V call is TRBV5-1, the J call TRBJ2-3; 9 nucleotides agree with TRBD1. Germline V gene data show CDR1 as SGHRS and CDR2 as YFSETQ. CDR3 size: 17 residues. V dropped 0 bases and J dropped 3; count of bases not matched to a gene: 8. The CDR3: CASSLGHRDRVTDTQYF. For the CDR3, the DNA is TGCGCCAGCAGCTTGGGGCACAGGGACAGGGTTACAGATACGCAGTATTTT. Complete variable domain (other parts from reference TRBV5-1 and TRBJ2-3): KAGVTQTPRYLIKTRGQQVTLSCSPISGHRSVSWYQQTPGQGLQFLFEYFSETQRNKGNFPGRFSGRQFSNSRSEMNVSTLELGDSALYLCASSLGHRDRVTDTQYFGPGTRLTVL.

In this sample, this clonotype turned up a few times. CDR3 bases: TGTGCCAGCAGTTTACGATCGGCGGGACTTACCGGGGAGCTGTTTTTT. Translation gives CASSLRSAGLTGELFF. V and J are TRBV28 and TRBJ2-2; D is possibly TRBD2 (6 bases). V was clipped by 2 bases and J by 5 bases, with 15 bases between them. The CDR3 consists of 16 residues. Per germline, CDR1 MDHEN and CDR2 SYDVKM.

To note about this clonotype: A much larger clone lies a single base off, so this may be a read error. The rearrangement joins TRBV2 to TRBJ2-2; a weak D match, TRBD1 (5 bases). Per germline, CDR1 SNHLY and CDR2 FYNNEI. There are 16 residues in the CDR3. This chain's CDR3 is CASSGLLGVGTRELFF. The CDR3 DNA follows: TGTGCCAGCAGTGGACTTCTAGGGGTAGGCACCAGGGAGCTGTTTTTT. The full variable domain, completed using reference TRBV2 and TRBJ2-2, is EPEVTQTPSHQVTQMGQEVILRCVPISNHLYFYWYRQILGQKVEFLVSFYNNEISEKSEIFDDQFSVERPDGSNFTLKIRSTKLEDSAMYFCASSGLLGVGTRELFFGEGSRLTVL.

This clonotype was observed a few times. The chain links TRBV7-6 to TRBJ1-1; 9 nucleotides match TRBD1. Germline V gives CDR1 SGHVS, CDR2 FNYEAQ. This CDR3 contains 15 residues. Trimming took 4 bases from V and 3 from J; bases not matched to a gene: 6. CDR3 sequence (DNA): TGTGCCAGCAGCTCGTCAGGGACAGGGCACACTGAAGCTTTCTTT. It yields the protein CASSSSGTGHTEAFF.

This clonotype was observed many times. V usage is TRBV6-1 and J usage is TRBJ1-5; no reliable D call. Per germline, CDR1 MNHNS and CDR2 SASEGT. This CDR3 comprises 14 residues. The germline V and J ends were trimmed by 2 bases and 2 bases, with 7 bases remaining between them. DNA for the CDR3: TGTGCCAGCAGTGAAACTATTCGCAATCAGCCCCAGCATTTT. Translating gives CASSETIRNQPQHF.

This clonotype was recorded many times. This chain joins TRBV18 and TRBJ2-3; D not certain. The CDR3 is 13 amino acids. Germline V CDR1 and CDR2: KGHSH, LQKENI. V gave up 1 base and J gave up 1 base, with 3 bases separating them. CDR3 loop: CASSPRGTDTQYF. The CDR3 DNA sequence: TGTGCCAGCTCACCACGGGGCACAGATACGCAGTATTTT.

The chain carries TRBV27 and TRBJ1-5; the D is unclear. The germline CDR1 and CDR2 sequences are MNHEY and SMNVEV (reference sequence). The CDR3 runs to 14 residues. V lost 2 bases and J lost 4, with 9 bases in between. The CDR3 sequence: CASSLNGWNQPQHF. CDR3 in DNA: TGTGCCAGCAGTTTAAATGGTTGGAATCAGCCCCAGCATTTT.

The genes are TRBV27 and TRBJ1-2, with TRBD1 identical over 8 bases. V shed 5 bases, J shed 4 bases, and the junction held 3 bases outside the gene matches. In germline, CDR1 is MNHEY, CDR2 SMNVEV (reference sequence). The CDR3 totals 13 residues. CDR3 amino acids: CASSVDRGYGYTF. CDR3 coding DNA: TGTGCCAGCAGTGTCGACAGGGGCTATGGCTACACCTTC.

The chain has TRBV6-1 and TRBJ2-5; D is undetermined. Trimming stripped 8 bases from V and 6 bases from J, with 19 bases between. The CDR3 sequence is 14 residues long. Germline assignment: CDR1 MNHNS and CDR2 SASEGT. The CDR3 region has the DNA TGTGCCAGCTCTTTGCCGGATCCCTTGCAGACCCAGTACTTC. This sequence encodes CASSLPDPLQTQYF.

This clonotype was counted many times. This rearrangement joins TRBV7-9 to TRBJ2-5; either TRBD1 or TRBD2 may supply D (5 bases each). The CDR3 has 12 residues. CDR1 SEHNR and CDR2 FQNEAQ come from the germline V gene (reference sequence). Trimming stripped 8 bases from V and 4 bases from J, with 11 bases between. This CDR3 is CASVAGTETQYF. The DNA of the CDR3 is TGTGCCAGCGTGGCAGGGACAGAGACCCAGTACTTC.

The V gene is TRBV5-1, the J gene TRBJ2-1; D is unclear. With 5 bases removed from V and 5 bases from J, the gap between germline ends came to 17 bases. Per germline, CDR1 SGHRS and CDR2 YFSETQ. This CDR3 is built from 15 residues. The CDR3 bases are TGCGCCAGCAGGCCAGTGGGGTCGGTCGACAATGAGCAGTTCTTC. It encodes CASRPVGSVDNEQFF.

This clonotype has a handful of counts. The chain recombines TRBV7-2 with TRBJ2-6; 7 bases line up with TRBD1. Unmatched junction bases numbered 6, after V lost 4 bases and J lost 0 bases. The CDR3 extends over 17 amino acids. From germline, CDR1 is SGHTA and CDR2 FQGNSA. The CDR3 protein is CASSSWTGSSGANVLTF. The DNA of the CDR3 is TGTGCCAGCAGCTCTTGGACAGGTAGCTCTGGGGCCAACGTCCTGACTTTC.

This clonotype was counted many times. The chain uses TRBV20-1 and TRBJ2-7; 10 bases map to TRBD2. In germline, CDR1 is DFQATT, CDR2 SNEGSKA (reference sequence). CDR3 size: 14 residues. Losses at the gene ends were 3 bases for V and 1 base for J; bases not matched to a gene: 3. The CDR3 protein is CSASPSGSSYEQYF. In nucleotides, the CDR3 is TGCAGTGCTAGCCCTAGCGGGAGTTCCTACGAGCAGTACTTC.

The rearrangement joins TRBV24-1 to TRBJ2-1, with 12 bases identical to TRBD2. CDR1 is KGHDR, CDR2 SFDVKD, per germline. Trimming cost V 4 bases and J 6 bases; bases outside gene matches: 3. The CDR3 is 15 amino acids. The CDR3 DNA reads TGTGCCACCAGTGAGACTAGCGGGGGACCCAATGAGCAGTTCTTC. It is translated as CATSETSGGPNEQFF.

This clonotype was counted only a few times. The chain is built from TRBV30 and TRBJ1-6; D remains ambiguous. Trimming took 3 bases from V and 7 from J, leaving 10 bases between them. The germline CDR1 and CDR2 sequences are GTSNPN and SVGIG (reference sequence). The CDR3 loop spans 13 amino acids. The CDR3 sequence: CAWRASANSPLHF. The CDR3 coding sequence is TGTGCCTGGAGGGCGTCGGCCAATTCACCCCTCCACTTT.

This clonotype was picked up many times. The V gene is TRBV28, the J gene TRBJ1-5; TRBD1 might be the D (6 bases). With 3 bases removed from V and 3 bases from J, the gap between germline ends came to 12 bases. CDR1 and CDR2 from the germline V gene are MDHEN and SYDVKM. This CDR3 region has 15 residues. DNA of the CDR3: TGTGCCAGCAGTTTCGGGGGCAGGGCCAATCAGCCCCAGCATTTT. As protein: CASSFGGRANQPQHF.

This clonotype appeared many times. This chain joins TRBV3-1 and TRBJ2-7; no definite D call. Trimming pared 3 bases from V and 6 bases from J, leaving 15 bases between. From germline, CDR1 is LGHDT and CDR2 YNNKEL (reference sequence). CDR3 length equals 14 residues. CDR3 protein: CASSHNPTEGEQYF. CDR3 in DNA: TGTGCCAGCAGCCACAACCCAACCGAAGGCGAGCAGTACTTC.

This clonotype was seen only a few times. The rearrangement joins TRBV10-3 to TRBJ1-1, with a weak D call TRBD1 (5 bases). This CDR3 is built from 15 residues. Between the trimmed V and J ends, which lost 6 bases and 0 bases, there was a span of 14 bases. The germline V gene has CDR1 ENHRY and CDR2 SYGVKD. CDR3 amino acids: CAIRQGWGMNTEAFF. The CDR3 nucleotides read TGTGCCATCAGGCAGGGATGGGGAATGAACACTGAAGCTTTCTTT.

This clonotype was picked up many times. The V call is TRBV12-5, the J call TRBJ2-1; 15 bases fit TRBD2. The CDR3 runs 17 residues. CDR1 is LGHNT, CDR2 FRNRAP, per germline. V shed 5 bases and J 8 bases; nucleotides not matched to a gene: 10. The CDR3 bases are TGTGCTAGTGGTGACCGAAGGACTAGCGGGAGGGGATATGAGCAGTTCTTC. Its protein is CASGDRRTSGRGYEQFF.

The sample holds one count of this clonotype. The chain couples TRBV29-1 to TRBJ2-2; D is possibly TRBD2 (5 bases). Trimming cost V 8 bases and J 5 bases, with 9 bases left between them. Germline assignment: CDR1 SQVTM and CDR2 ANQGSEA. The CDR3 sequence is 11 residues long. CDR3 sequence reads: CSFRGTGELFF. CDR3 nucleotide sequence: TGCAGCTTTCGGGGAACCGGGGAGCTGTTTTTT.

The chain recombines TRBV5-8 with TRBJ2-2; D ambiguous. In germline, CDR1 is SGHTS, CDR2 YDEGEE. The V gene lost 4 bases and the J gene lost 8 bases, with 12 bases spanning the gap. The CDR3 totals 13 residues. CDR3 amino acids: CASSPEIEGELFF. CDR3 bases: TGTGCCAGCAGCCCGGAAATCGAGGGGGAGCTGTTTTTT.

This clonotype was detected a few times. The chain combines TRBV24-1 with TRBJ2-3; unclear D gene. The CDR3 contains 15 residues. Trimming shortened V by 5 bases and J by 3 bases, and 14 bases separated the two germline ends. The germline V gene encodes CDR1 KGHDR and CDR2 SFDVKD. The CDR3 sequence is CATSVWRSGTDTQYF. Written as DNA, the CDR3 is TGTGCCACCAGTGTTTGGAGATCGGGTACAGATACGCAGTATTTT.

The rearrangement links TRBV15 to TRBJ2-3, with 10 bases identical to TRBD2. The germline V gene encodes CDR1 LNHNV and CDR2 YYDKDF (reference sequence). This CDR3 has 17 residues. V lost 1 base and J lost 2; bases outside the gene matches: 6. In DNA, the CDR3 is TGTGCCACCAGCAGAGGCGAACTAGCGGGACTCACAGATACGCAGTATTTT. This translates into CATSRGELAGLTDTQYF.